The clone carrying this TCR beta chain has only one observation. Trimming took 9 bases from V and 6 from J, leaving 14 bases between them. Germline-derived CDR1 and CDR2 are LNHDA and SQIVND (reference sequence). The CDR3 covers 12 residues. PCR was performed using 60 Vbeta and 13 Jbeta primers. Only in-frame clones appear in the TCRdb table, and some are missing; sequencing was by immunoSEQ multiplex PCR. The sample has 200,000 to 250,000 clones; approximately 79% are singletons. This record comes from a study of cytomegalovirus exposure and HLA in healthy donors. The origin of this receptor is a man aged 18 to 35 in good health and CMV-seronegative. The specimen was PBMCs. The J gene is TRBJ1-1, the V gene TRBV19, with a tentative D call TRBD1 (5 bases). The CDR3 loop reads CASREGEAEAFF. The CDR3 region has the DNA TGTGCCAGCAGAGAAGGGGAGGCTGAAGCTTTCTTT.